These T cell receptor beta chains were read from a single sample in a study of identical twins. MiXCR, applied by TCRdb to the 5' RACE reads, yields one record per CDR3 protein. The data hold fewer than 500,000 distinct CDR3 sequences, with roughly 26% observed a single time. The same specimen was also included in a second study, on T cells expressing NK-cell markers.

Sequenced material: CD4+ T cells sorted from blood. Every receptor here comes from a woman between 18 and 29 years old in good health. CDR3s include the opening cysteine and the closing phenylalanine or tryptophan. A D gene is named only where the DNA matches it firmly. Clone sizes are given selectively: once, few, many, or a class where the clone is expanded.

v_gene: TRBV2; len: 13; j_gene: TRBJ1-2; d_gene: -; abundance: few; CDR3nt: TGTGCCAGCAGTGAAGCGCTTGACTATGGCTACACCTTC; CDR3aa: CASSEALDYGYTF
v_gene: TRBV5-1; len: 15; j_gene: TRBJ2-7; d_gene: TRBD1; abundance: -; CDR3nt: TGCGCCAGCAGCTCCCCCTGGACAGGGCACTACGAGCAGTACTTC; CDR3aa: CASSSPWTGHYEQYF
v_gene: TRBV4-3; len: 14; j_gene: TRBJ2-1; d_gene: -; abundance: -; CDR3nt: TGCGCCAGCAGCCAAAATGTAGGGGACAATGAGCAGTTCTTC; CDR3aa: CASSQNVGDNEQFF
v_gene: TRBV11-3; len: 13; j_gene: TRBJ1-6; d_gene: -; abundance: few; CDR3nt: TGTGCCAGCAGCTTAGTGACGGCAACACCCCTCCACTTT; CDR3aa: CASSLVTATPLHF
v_gene: TRBV20-1; len: 15; j_gene: TRBJ2-1; d_gene: TRBD2; abundance: -; CDR3nt: TGCAGTGCTAGAGTAGGGCGGGAGCGCCGGGATGAGCAGTTCTTC; CDR3aa: CSARVGRERRDEQFF
v_gene: TRBV5-6; len: 14; j_gene: TRBJ1-5; d_gene: -; abundance: few; CDR3nt: TGTGCCAGTACAGGGAGTAGCAGCAATCAGCCCCAGCATTTT; CDR3aa: CASTGSSSNQPQHF
v_gene: TRBV7-2; len: 14; j_gene: TRBJ2-5; d_gene: TRBD1; abundance: few; CDR3nt: TGTGCCAGCAGCTTACAGGGGGCGCGGGAGACCCAGTACTTC; CDR3aa: CASSLQGARETQYF
v_gene: TRBV20-1; len: 16; j_gene: TRBJ2-7; d_gene: TRBD1; abundance: few; CDR3nt: TGCAGTGCTAGTCAAACAGGGGCCCGCCAGGGCTACGAGCAGTACTTC; CDR3aa: CSASQTGARQGYEQYF
v_gene: TRBV7-8; len: 14; j_gene: TRBJ2-1; d_gene: TRBD2; abundance: -; CDR3nt: TGTGCCAGCAGCTTGGCAACTAGCGGCAATGAGCAGTTCTTC; CDR3aa: CASSLATSGNEQFF
v_gene: TRBV6-6; len: 12; j_gene: TRBJ2-5; d_gene: TRBD2; abundance: few; CDR3nt: TGTGCCAGCAAAGCGGGAGAGGGGACCCAGTACTTC; CDR3aa: CASKAGEGTQYF
v_gene: TRBV6-5; len: 15; j_gene: TRBJ2-7; d_gene: -; abundance: -; CDR3nt: TGTGCCAGCAGTTACTCTAGCACAGGGAAATACGAGCAGTACTTC; CDR3aa: CASSYSSTGKYEQYF
v_gene: TRBV10-3; len: 15; j_gene: TRBJ2-3; d_gene: -; abundance: few; CDR3nt: TGTGCCATCAGTGAACTCGGCGGGGACACAGATACGCAGTATTTT; CDR3aa: CAISELGGDTDTQYF
v_gene: TRBV4-3; len: 15; j_gene: TRBJ1-2; d_gene: TRBD1; abundance: -; CDR3nt: TGCGCCAGCAGCCTTCTACAGGGGCCCGCGGGGGGCTACACCTTC; CDR3aa: CASSLLQGPAGGYTF
v_gene: TRBV11-1; len: 18; j_gene: TRBJ2-4; d_gene: TRBD1; abundance: -; CDR3nt: TGTGCCAGCAGCTTAGCTAGGTGGGACAGGACACCGAAAAACATTCAGTACTTC; CDR3aa: CASSLARWDRTPKNIQYF
v_gene: TRBV18; len: 14; j_gene: TRBJ1-3; d_gene: -; abundance: few; CDR3nt: TGTGCCAGCTCACCTGACAGCCCCGGGAACACCATATATTTT; CDR3aa: CASSPDSPGNTIYF
v_gene: TRBV29-1; len: 16; j_gene: TRBJ2-5; d_gene: TRBD1; abundance: -; CDR3nt: TGCAGCGTCTCTCGGACGGGACAGGGGGCGCGAGAGACCCAGTACTTC; CDR3aa: CSVSRTGQGARETQYF
v_gene: TRBV18; len: 15; j_gene: TRBJ2-3; d_gene: -; abundance: few; CDR3nt: TGTGCCAGCTCACCACCAGGGCTGGGCACAGATACGCAGTATTTT; CDR3aa: CASSPPGLGTDTQYF
v_gene: TRBV18; len: 16; j_gene: TRBJ2-5; d_gene: -; abundance: -; CDR3nt: TGTGCCAGCTCACAAAGTTTGCTAGCTGGACAAGAGACCCAGTACTTC; CDR3aa: CASSQSLLAGQETQYF
v_gene: TRBV7-8; len: 16; j_gene: TRBJ2-7; d_gene: -; abundance: once; CDR3nt: TGTGCCAGCAGCCCCAGTGTGGTAGCGAGCTACTACGAGCAGTACTTC; CDR3aa: CASSPSVVASYYEQYF
v_gene: TRBV20-1; len: 14; j_gene: TRBJ1-5; d_gene: -; abundance: few; CDR3nt: TGCAGTGCTAGCTCGGGGGCTGGCAATCAGCCCCAGCATTTT; CDR3aa: CSASSGAGNQPQHF
v_gene: TRBV11-3; len: 13; j_gene: TRBJ2-3; d_gene: -; abundance: -; CDR3nt: TGTGCCAGCAGCCGAAGGGCCACAGATACGCAGTATTTT; CDR3aa: CASSRRATDTQYF
v_gene: TRBV12-3/TRBV12-4; len: 14; j_gene: TRBJ2-2; d_gene: -; abundance: -; CDR3nt: TGTGCCAGCAGGGATACTAGGAACACCGGGGAGCTGTTTTTT; CDR3aa: CASRDTRNTGELFF
v_gene: TRBV12-3/TRBV12-4; len: 13; j_gene: TRBJ2-7; d_gene: TRBD2; abundance: -; CDR3nt: TGTGCCAGCAGTTCCCTAGCGGCTTACGAGCAGTACTTC; CDR3aa: CASSSLAAYEQYF
v_gene: TRBV5-1; len: 16; j_gene: TRBJ2-7; d_gene: TRBD1; abundance: few; CDR3nt: TGCGCCAGCAGCTTGGTGGGACAGGTGGCCTCCTACGAGCAGTACTTC; CDR3aa: CASSLVGQVASYEQYF
v_gene: TRBV7-3; len: 14; j_gene: TRBJ2-2; d_gene: -; abundance: many; CDR3nt: TGTGCCAGCAGCCACGCGAAAGCCACCGGGGAGCTGTTTTTT; CDR3aa: CASSHAKATGELFF
v_gene: TRBV5-1; len: 14; j_gene: TRBJ1-1; d_gene: -; abundance: few; CDR3nt: TGCGCCAGCAGCAGCCAGGCAGTTAACACTGAAGCTTTCTTT; CDR3aa: CASSSQAVNTEAFF
v_gene: TRBV19; len: 13; j_gene: TRBJ2-1; d_gene: -; abundance: -; CDR3nt: TGTGCCAGTAGTATAGGGCGATACAATGAGCAGTTCTTC; CDR3aa: CASSIGRYNEQFF
v_gene: TRBV4-2; len: 14; j_gene: TRBJ1-2; d_gene: -; abundance: few; CDR3nt: TGTGCCAGCAGCCAAGGTGGGGGGCTCTATGGCTACACCTTC; CDR3aa: CASSQGGGLYGYTF
v_gene: TRBV10-3; len: 13; j_gene: TRBJ2-7; d_gene: TRBD2; abundance: few; CDR3nt: TGTGCCATCAAGCGGGAGGGGGCCGGCGAGCAGTACTTC; CDR3aa: CAIKREGAGEQYF
v_gene: TRBV4-1; len: 16; j_gene: TRBJ2-1; d_gene: TRBD2; abundance: -; CDR3nt: TGCGCCAGCAGACCCCTAGCGGGAGAGCTCTACAATGAGCAGTTCTTC; CDR3aa: CASRPLAGELYNEQFF
v_gene: TRBV5-1; len: 14; j_gene: TRBJ1-2; d_gene: -; abundance: -; CDR3nt: TGCGCCAGCAGCTTGGCCGGCCAGGGTCGTGGCTACACCTTC; CDR3aa: CASSLAGQGRGYTF
v_gene: TRBV7-9; len: 14; j_gene: TRBJ1-3; d_gene: TRBD1; abundance: -; CDR3nt: TGTGCCAGCAGCCCGACAGGGGTCGGAAACACCATATATTTT; CDR3aa: CASSPTGVGNTIYF
v_gene: TRBV7-9; len: 15; j_gene: TRBJ2-3; d_gene: -; abundance: few; CDR3nt: TGTGCCAGCAGCTTAGTTTCTGGAACCACAGATACGCAGTATTTT; CDR3aa: CASSLVSGTTDTQYF
v_gene: TRBV6-2/TRBV6-3; len: 16; j_gene: TRBJ2-7; d_gene: TRBD1; abundance: few; CDR3nt: TGTGCCAGCAGTTACGGGGGCGGACAGGGAGAAGATGAGCAGTACTTC; CDR3aa: CASSYGGGQGEDEQYF
v_gene: TRBV12-3/TRBV12-4; len: 15; j_gene: TRBJ2-3; d_gene: -; abundance: many; CDR3nt: TGTGCCAGCAGTTCCGCGGGACAAGGCACAGATACGCAGTATTTT; CDR3aa: CASSSAGQGTDTQYF
v_gene: TRBV11-1; len: 16; j_gene: TRBJ2-1; d_gene: TRBD2; abundance: -; CDR3nt: TGTGCCAGCAGCCCCCTAGCGGGGGCAACGGGAGTTGAGCAGTTCTTC; CDR3aa: CASSPLAGATGVEQFF
v_gene: TRBV9; len: 15; j_gene: TRBJ2-7; d_gene: -; abundance: -; CDR3nt: TGTGCCAGCAGCGTAGCTGGCAGGCCGAACTACGAGCAGTACTTC; CDR3aa: CASSVAGRPNYEQYF
v_gene: TRBV12-3/TRBV12-4; len: 14; j_gene: TRBJ1-3; d_gene: -; abundance: few; CDR3nt: TGTGCCAGCAGTTCCTGGCTCTCTGGAAACACCATATATTTT; CDR3aa: CASSSWLSGNTIYF
v_gene: TRBV3-1; len: 15; j_gene: TRBJ1-2; d_gene: -; abundance: many; CDR3nt: TGTGCCAGCAGCCAAGATGTGACAGCCCACTATGGCTACACCTTC; CDR3aa: CASSQDVTAHYGYTF
v_gene: TRBV6-1; len: 15; j_gene: TRBJ2-3; d_gene: -; abundance: -; CDR3nt: TGTGCCAGCAGCCCCCTTCGCGGGAGCACAGATACGCAGTATTTT; CDR3aa: CASSPLRGSTDTQYF
v_gene: TRBV20-1; len: 14; j_gene: TRBJ2-7; d_gene: TRBD2; abundance: -; CDR3nt: TGCAGTGTACGGACTAGCGGGATAGGTGACGAGCAGTACTTC; CDR3aa: CSVRTSGIGDEQYF
v_gene: TRBV12-3/TRBV12-4; len: 14; j_gene: TRBJ2-7; d_gene: -; abundance: -; CDR3nt: TGTGCCAGCACTTATGACAGGAGCTCCTACGAGCAGTACTTC; CDR3aa: CASTYDRSSYEQYF
v_gene: TRBV9; len: 12; j_gene: TRBJ1-3; d_gene: -; abundance: few; CDR3nt: TGTGCCAGCAGCGGACTCAGGAACACCATATATTTT; CDR3aa: CASSGLRNTIYF
v_gene: TRBV10-3; len: 14; j_gene: TRBJ2-7; d_gene: -; abundance: many; CDR3nt: TGTGCCATCAGGGATAGCGTAGACTCCTACGAGCAGTACTTC; CDR3aa: CAIRDSVDSYEQYF
v_gene: TRBV5-1; len: 14; j_gene: TRBJ2-3; d_gene: -; abundance: many; CDR3nt: TGTGCCAGCAGTTTGGGGGGCAGCACAGATACGCAGTATTTT; CDR3aa: CASSLGGSTDTQYF
v_gene: TRBV6-1; len: 16; j_gene: TRBJ2-3; d_gene: -; abundance: few; CDR3nt: TGTGCCAGCAGATCCGAGGGGGTAGTGAGCACAGATACGCAGTATTTT; CDR3aa: CASRSEGVVSTDTQYF
v_gene: TRBV7-2; len: 14; j_gene: TRBJ1-2; d_gene: -; abundance: few; CDR3nt: TGTGCCAGCAGCTTAGAGGTACGGGGCTATGGCTACACCTTC; CDR3aa: CASSLEVRGYGYTF
v_gene: TRBV3-1; len: 14; j_gene: TRBJ2-7; d_gene: -; abundance: -; CDR3nt: TGTGCCAGCAGCTCTCGTAGCAGGGGCGAGGAGCAGTACTTC; CDR3aa: CASSSRSRGEEQYF
v_gene: TRBV28; len: 13; j_gene: TRBJ1-2; d_gene: -; abundance: few; CDR3nt: TGTGCCAGCAGTTTGGGGGGAGTCTATGGCTACACCTTC; CDR3aa: CASSLGGVYGYTF
v_gene: TRBV7-2; len: 15; j_gene: TRBJ2-2; d_gene: -; abundance: few; CDR3nt: TGTGCCAGCAGCTTACAGGGAGTTGACACCGGGGAGCTGTTTTTT; CDR3aa: CASSLQGVDTGELFF
v_gene: TRBV3-1; len: 13; j_gene: TRBJ1-2; d_gene: -; abundance: few; CDR3nt: TGTGCCAGCAGCCGAGAGGGGCCCTATGGCTACACCTTC; CDR3aa: CASSREGPYGYTF
v_gene: TRBV6-1; len: 16; j_gene: TRBJ2-7; d_gene: TRBD2; abundance: -; CDR3nt: TGTGCCAGCAGATTGGGACTAGCGGGAGGTCCCTACGAGCAGTACTTC; CDR3aa: CASRLGLAGGPYEQYF
v_gene: TRBV2; len: 16; j_gene: TRBJ2-1; d_gene: TRBD2; abundance: -; CDR3nt: TGTGCCAGCACTAAAACGGGCCGGGGGGCCTACAATGAGCAGTTCTTC; CDR3aa: CASTKTGRGAYNEQFF
v_gene: TRBV4-3; len: 16; j_gene: TRBJ2-2; d_gene: TRBD2; abundance: -; CDR3nt: TGCGCCAGCAGCCAAGACGGGACTAGCGCAACCGGGGAGCTGTTTTTT; CDR3aa: CASSQDGTSATGELFF
v_gene: TRBV5-1; len: 15; j_gene: TRBJ2-2; d_gene: TRBD1; abundance: once; CDR3nt: TGCGCCAGCAGCTCACAGGGGACGAACACCGGGGAGCTGTTTTTT; CDR3aa: CASSSQGTNTGELFF
v_gene: TRBV5-6; len: 13; j_gene: TRBJ1-5; d_gene: -; abundance: -; CDR3nt: TGTGCCAGCAGCTATCAACCGGGTCAGCCCCAGCATTTT; CDR3aa: CASSYQPGQPQHF
v_gene: TRBV7-2; len: 16; j_gene: TRBJ2-1; d_gene: TRBD2; abundance: few; CDR3nt: TGTGCCAGCAGCTTAGGAAGGGTAGCGGGGACCAATGAGCAGTTCTTC; CDR3aa: CASSLGRVAGTNEQFF
v_gene: TRBV2; len: 13; j_gene: TRBJ2-7; d_gene: TRBD1; abundance: -; CDR3nt: TGTGCCAGCAATACCGGGACAGGCTACGAGCAGTACTTC; CDR3aa: CASNTGTGYEQYF
v_gene: TRBV11-3; len: 15; j_gene: TRBJ2-3; d_gene: TRBD1; abundance: -; CDR3nt: TGTGCCAGCAGCCAAAGACAGGGTGGCACAGATACGCAGTATTTT; CDR3aa: CASSQRQGGTDTQYF
v_gene: TRBV3-1; len: 12; j_gene: TRBJ1-6; d_gene: -; abundance: few; CDR3nt: TGTGCCACCTCTTGGGCAGTTGGACCCCTCCACTTT; CDR3aa: CATSWAVGPLHF